The entry that follows covers one T cell receptor (beta chain) sequence. As handled by the study authors: Scientists estimated how many nucleated cells there were by amplifying reference gene primers. Some clones are missing from TCRdb's copy, which holds only in-frame ones; the method was immunoSEQ multiplex PCR. The D gene and trimming were derived from the DNA, and the V and J assignments and clone size from that table. This sample has 330,000 or so clones, with around 90% found just once. Seattle patients were enrolled during active infection and followed longitudinally. This sample stems from a study of blood T cell repertoires in COVID-19. Study summary: Samples taken during acute and convalescent COVID-19 were collected in the United States, Italy and Spain. PBMCs, B-cell-depleted T cells, or T cells provided the cDNA or gDNA that made up the material.

The CDR3 runs to 16 residues. The germline V gene has CDR1 LNHDA and CDR2 SQIVND (reference sequence). V lost 7 bases and J lost 2; bases outside the gene matches: 10. This chain links TRBV19 with TRBJ1-1, with 10 bases aligning to TRBD1. Specimen: peripheral blood. The TCR originated in a man aged 25-40 years with COVID-19, enrolled during active disease. In DNA, the CDR3 is TGTGCCAGTAATGGGGACAGGGGAAAAAGAAACACTGAAGCTTTCTTT. Its translation is CASNGDRGKRNTEAFF.